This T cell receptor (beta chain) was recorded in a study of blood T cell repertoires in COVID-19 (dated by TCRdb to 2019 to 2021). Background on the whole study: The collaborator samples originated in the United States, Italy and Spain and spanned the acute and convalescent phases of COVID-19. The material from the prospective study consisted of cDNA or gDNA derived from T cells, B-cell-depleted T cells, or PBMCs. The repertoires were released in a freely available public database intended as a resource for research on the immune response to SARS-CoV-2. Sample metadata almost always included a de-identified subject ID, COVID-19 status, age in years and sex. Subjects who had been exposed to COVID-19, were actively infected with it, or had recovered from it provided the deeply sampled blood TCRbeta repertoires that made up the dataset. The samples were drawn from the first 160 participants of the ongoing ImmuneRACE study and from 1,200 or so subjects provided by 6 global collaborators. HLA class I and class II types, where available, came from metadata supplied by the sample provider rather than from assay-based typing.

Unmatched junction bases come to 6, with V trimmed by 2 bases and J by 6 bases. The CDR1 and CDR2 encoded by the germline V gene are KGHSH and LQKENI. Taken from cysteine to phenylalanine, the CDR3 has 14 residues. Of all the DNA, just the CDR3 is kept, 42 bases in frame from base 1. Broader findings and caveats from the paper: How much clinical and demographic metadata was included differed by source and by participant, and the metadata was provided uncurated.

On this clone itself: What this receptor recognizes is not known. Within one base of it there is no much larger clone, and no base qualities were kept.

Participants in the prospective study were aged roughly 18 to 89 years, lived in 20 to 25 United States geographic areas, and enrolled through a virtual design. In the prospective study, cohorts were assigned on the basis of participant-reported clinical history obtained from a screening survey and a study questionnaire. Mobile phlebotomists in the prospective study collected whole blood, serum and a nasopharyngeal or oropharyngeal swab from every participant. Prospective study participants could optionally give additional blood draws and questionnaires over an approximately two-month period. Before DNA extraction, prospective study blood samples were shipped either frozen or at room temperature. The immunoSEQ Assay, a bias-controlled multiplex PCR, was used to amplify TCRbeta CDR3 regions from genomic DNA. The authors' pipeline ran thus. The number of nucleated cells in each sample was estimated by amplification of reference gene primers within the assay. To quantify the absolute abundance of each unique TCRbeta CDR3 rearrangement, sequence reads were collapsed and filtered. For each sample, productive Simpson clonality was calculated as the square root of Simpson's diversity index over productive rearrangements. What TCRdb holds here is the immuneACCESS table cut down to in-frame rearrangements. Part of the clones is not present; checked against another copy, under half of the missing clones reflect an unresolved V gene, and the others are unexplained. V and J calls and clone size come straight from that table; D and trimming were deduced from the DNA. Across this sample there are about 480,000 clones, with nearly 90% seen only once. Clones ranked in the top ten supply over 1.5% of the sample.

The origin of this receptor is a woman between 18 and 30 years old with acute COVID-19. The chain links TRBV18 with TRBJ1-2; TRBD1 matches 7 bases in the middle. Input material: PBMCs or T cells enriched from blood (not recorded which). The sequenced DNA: TGTGCCAGCTCACCAGCACAGGGGATCGATGGCTACACCTTC. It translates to CASSPAQGIDGYTF.